These 3 T cell receptor beta chains share one sample of origin, sequenced in a study of blood T cells in healthy people across ages. Alongside a J-beta primer mix, a sample-barcoded 5' primer served in a second PCR lasting roughly 6 to 11 cycles. TCRdb independently ran MiXCR on the 5' RACE reads; one entry per CDR3 protein. The table lists about 730,000 distinct CDR3 sequences, roughly 41% of them singletons. Source material: blood. All receptors derive from an older woman in good health.

The sample holds many counts of this clonotype. This sequence joins TRBV4-1 and TRBJ2-1; D is undetermined. The CDR3 spans 14 residues. Germline-derived CDR1 and CDR2 are MGHRA and YSYEKL. Trimming pared 0 bases from V and 5 bases from J, leaving 8 bases between. The CDR3 protein is CASSQDKVDNEQFF. As DNA, the CDR3 is TGCGCCAGCAGCCAAGATAAAGTGGACAATGAGCAGTTCTTC.

On this clonotype: Compared with germline, one end of the junction differs, possibly owing to a read error. This chain connects TRBV20-1 to TRBJ1-4; D gene uncertain. This CDR3 is 15 amino acids long. Germline V gives CDR1 DFQATT, CDR2 SNEGSKA (reference sequence). The CDR3 bases are TGTAGTGCTAGAAAGCTAGGTTTTGGGAATGAAAAACTGTTTTTT. Its translation is CSARKLGFGNEKLFF.

V gene TRBV11-2 combines with J gene TRBJ2-3; the match to TRBD1 covers 10 bases. Germline loops: CDR1 SGHAT, CDR2 FQNNGV. The CDR3 totals 16 residues. With 5 bases clipped from V and 1 base from J, the junction kept 6 bases outside the gene matches. The CDR3 DNA reads as TGTGCCAGCAGCCGACAGGGGGCGTATGGCACAGATACGCAGTATTTT. Translating it yields CASSRQGAYGTDTQYF.